These 32 T cell receptor beta chains came from one sample sequenced in a study of blood T cell repertoires in COVID-19. Clones were read by immunoSEQ multiplex PCR, and TCRdb kept only the in-frame ones, dropping some. The sample holds approximately 72,000 clones, over 85% seen once. Source material: peripheral blood. These receptors all stem from a man aged 55-75 years with acute or convalescent COVID-19.

This sequence joins TRBV7-2 and TRBJ1-1; 8 nucleotides line up with TRBD1. This CDR3 is built from 15 residues. The J segment lost 1 base and the V segment lost 5 bases, leaving 6 bases of the junction unmatched. Germline lookup yields CDR1 SGHTA and CDR2 FQGNSA. DNA for the CDR3: TGTGCCAGCAGCCCTTGGACAGGGAGGAACACTGAAGCTTTCTTT. This translates into CASSPWTGRNTEAFF.

This clone has just a few counts. The chain links TRBV18 to TRBJ1-5; perhaps TRBD1 as D (5 bases). The germline CDR1 and CDR2 sequences are KGHSH and LQKENI. Trimming shortened V by 8 bases and J by 6 bases, and 14 bases separated the two germline ends. This CDR3 is built from 13 residues. Here the CDR3 reads CASVDSWGQPQHF. CDR3 in DNA: TGTGCCAGCGTCGACAGTTGGGGTCAGCCCCAGCATTTT.

This chain uses TRBV7-9 with TRBJ2-1; TRBD1 matches 8 bases. The germline V gene encodes CDR1 SEHNR and CDR2 FQNEAQ (reference sequence). The CDR3 totals 15 residues. V lost 5 bases, J lost 7 bases, and 10 bases stayed unmatched. CDR3 in amino acids: CASSPGQGPQNEQFF. CDR3 in DNA: TGTGCCAGCAGCCCCGGACAGGGCCCGCAGAATGAGCAGTTCTTC.

The genes are TRBV6-1 and TRBJ1-2; TRBD1 matches 9 bases. Germline loops: CDR1 MNHNS, CDR2 SASEGT. The V segment lost 5 bases and the J segment 7 bases; nucleotides outside the gene matches: 8. The CDR3 extends over 14 amino acids. The CDR3 nucleotides are TGTGCCAGCAGTCCCGGGACAGGGACAACTGGCTACACCTTC. Encoded protein: CASSPGTGTTGYTF.

This clone was observed once. The genes are TRBV18 and TRBJ2-1; 10 nucleotides match TRBD1. The V and J ends lost 2 bases and 5 bases, in that order; junction bases with no gene match: 3. The germline gives CDR1 KGHSH, CDR2 LQKENI. The CDR3 runs 15 residues. The CDR3 spells CASSPRQGANNEQFF. CDR3 sequence (DNA): TGTGCCAGCTCACCAAGACAGGGGGCGAACAATGAGCAGTTCTTC. The whole variable domain, filled in from reference TRBV18 and TRBJ2-1, reads NAGVMQNPRHLVRRRGQEARLRCSPMKGHSHVYWYRQLPEEGLKFMVYLQKENIIDESGMPKERFSAEFPKEGPSILRIQQVVRGDSAAYFCASSPRQGANNEQFFGPGTRLTVL.

This chain connects TRBV6-6 to TRBJ1-3; 7 bases map to TRBD1. The ends lost 4 bases at V and 4 bases at J; junction bases unmatched: 7. The V gene's germline CDR1 is MNHNY and CDR2 SVGAGI (reference sequence). CDR3 length: 15 residues. Here the CDR3 reads CASSSAGQVGNTIYF. As DNA, the CDR3 is TGTGCCAGCAGTTCCGCAGGACAGGTGGGAAACACCATATATTTT.

The chain carries TRBV19 and TRBJ1-2, with D perhaps TRBD1 (6 bases). The V and J ends lost 3 bases and 14 bases respectively, with 25 bases between them. CDR3 length: 15 residues. Germline V CDR1 and CDR2: LNHDA, SQIVND (reference sequence). The CDR3 coding sequence is TGTGCCAGTAGTATTCGAGGGGCAGGGGTCCCGGCATATACCTTC. Residues: CASSIRGAGVPAYTF.

The chain couples TRBV6-1 to TRBJ1-2; 10 positions agree with TRBD1. V dropped 2 bases and J dropped 3; count of bases not matched to a gene: 18. Germline V gives CDR1 MNHNS, CDR2 SASEGT. The CDR3 runs 20 residues. The CDR3 spells CASSERKGTIDRGLHYGYTF. In DNA, the CDR3 is TGTGCCAGCAGTGAAAGGAAAGGGACAATAGACAGGGGGCTTCACTATGGCTACACCTTC.

The chain uses TRBV5-4 and TRBJ2-5; TRBD1 might be the D (6 bases). The CDR3 length is 17 residues. The ends were cut back, 1 base at V and 2 bases at J, with 18 bases in the middle. The germline V gene has CDR1 SGHNT and CDR2 YYREEE (reference sequence). DNA of the CDR3: TGTGCCAGCAGCTTGTTAAGGGGGACGGATCGGCAAGAGACCCAGTACTTC. This codes for CASSLLRGTDRQETQYF.

The DNA of the CDR3 is TGTGCCAGCTCACCAAGACCGGCGGCCGATGAGCAGTTCTTC. Translation gives CASSPRPAADEQFF. This chain connects TRBV18 to TRBJ2-1; D unclear. The length of the CDR3 is 14 residues. V was clipped by 2 bases and J by 8 bases, with 13 bases between them. Germline V lookup: CDR1 KGHSH, CDR2 LQKENI.

This clone was observed once. The chain is built from TRBV9 and TRBJ2-7, with D possibly TRBD2 on 5 matching bases. This CDR3 comprises 15 residues. The V and J ends lost 0 bases and 0 bases respectively, with 10 bases between them. CDR1 and CDR2 from the germline V gene are SGDLS and YYNGEE. The CDR3 DNA sequence: TGTGCCAGCAGCGTAGCCCCGGGGAGCTCCTACGAGCAGTACTTC. This translates into CASSVAPGSSYEQYF. Full variable domain (rest looked up from reference TRBV9 and TRBJ2-7): DSGVTQTPKHLITATGQRVTLRCSPRSGDLSVYWYQQSLDQGLQFLIQYYNGEERAKGNILERFSAQQFPDLHSELNLSSLELGDSALYFCASSVAPGSSYEQYFGPGTRLTVT.

This sequence joins TRBV3-1 (or the pseudogene TRBV3-2) and TRBJ2-7; TRBD2 matches 7 bases. The CDR3 totals 14 residues. Looked up from germline, CDR1 is LGHDT and CDR2 is YNNKEL (reference sequence). The J segment lost 3 bases and the V segment lost 0 bases, leaving 2 bases of the junction unmatched. The CDR3 region has the DNA TGTGCCAGCAGCCAAGATGGGGGGGGCTACGAGCAGTACTTC. Translated, it gives CASSQDGGGYEQYF.

This clone was found once. J is TRBJ2-2 and V is TRBV19; weak D call: TRBD1 (6 bases). The ends were cut back, 3 bases at V and 6 bases at J, with 11 bases in the middle. CDR1 is LNHDA and CDR2 is SQIVND in the germline V gene (reference sequence). This CDR3 is 14 amino acids long. Written as DNA, the CDR3 is TGTGCCAGTAGTATCCCAGGGGTCGCCGGGGAGCTGTTTTTT. Its protein is CASSIPGVAGELFF.

In its sample, this clone was seen once. The J gene is TRBJ1-2, the V gene TRBV9; D is ambiguous. Germline assignment: CDR1 SGDLS and CDR2 YYNGEE. The V and J ends lost 2 bases and 8 bases respectively, with 10 bases between them. This CDR3 comprises 12 residues. The CDR3 DNA is TGTGCCAGCAGCGTTCCTGCAGGAGGCTACACCTTC. It codes for CASSVPAGGYTF.

The chain combines TRBV3-1 (or the pseudogene TRBV3-2) with TRBJ2-5; 12 nucleotides match TRBD2. Germline lookup yields CDR1 LGHDT and CDR2 YNNKEL (reference sequence). The CDR3 extends over 15 amino acids. The V and J ends lost 4 bases and 5 bases, in that order; junction bases with no gene match: 5. CDR3 in amino acids: CASSLLAGGLETQYF. DNA for the CDR3: TGTGCCAGCAGCCTCCTAGCGGGGGGGCTTGAGACCCAGTACTTC.

J is TRBJ2-2 and V is TRBV5-1; tentatively, D is TRBD1 (6 bases). The CDR3 contains 15 residues. Trimming removed 0 bases from V and 4 bases from J, with 10 bases in between. CDR1 SGHRS and CDR2 YFSETQ come from the germline V gene. CDR3 amino acids: CASSLDRTVTGELFF. CDR3 sequence (DNA): TGCGCCAGCAGCTTGGATAGGACAGTCACCGGGGAGCTGTTTTTT. Variable domain in full (rest from reference TRBV5-1 and TRBJ2-2): KAGVTQTPRYLIKTRGQQVTLSCSPISGHRSVSWYQQTPGQGLQFLFEYFSETQRNKGNFPGRFSGRQFSNSRSEMNVSTLELGDSALYLCASSLDRTVTGELFFGEGSRLTVL.

V gene TRBV7-8 combines with J gene TRBJ1-2, with TRBD1 identical over 7 bases. Germline lookup yields CDR1 SGHVS and CDR2 FQNEAQ. The CDR3 has 14 residues. V lost 5 bases and J lost 2; bases outside the gene matches: 5. The CDR3 DNA is TGTGCCAGCAGCCTGGGACAGATGAACTATGGCTACACCTTC. Translation gives CASSLGQMNYGYTF.

The chain is built from TRBV7-9 and TRBJ1-1, with D possibly matching TRBD1 (6 bases). Per germline, CDR1 SEHNR and CDR2 FQNEAQ (reference sequence). The CDR3 spans 17 residues. The V and J ends lost 3 bases and 1 base respectively, with 18 bases between them. CDR3 in amino acids: CASSFITGYAANTEAFF. The CDR3, as DNA: TGTGCCAGCAGCTTCATTACAGGGTATGCGGCGAACACTGAAGCTTTCTTT.

This clone turned up a few times. The CDR3, as DNA: TGCGCCAGCAGCCGCGCTAGCGGGGCGAACACCGGGGAGCTGTTTTTT. Translated, it gives CASSRASGANTGELFF. The chain carries TRBV4-1 and TRBJ2-2, with 9 bases aligning to TRBD2. The CDR3 runs 16 residues. The ends lost 4 bases at V and 0 bases at J; junction bases unmatched: 3. Germline V CDR1 and CDR2: MGHRA, YSYEKL.

The genes are TRBV27 and TRBJ2-3; D is possibly TRBD1 (6 bases). Trimming stripped 4 bases from V and 1 base from J, with 15 bases between. From germline, CDR1 is MNHEY and CDR2 SMNVEV (reference sequence). CDR3 size: 16 residues. CDR3 sequence reads: CASSSITGIGTDTQYF. The CDR3 nucleotides read TGTGCCAGCAGTTCCATAACAGGGATTGGCACAGATACGCAGTATTTT.

The chain is built from TRBV18 and TRBJ2-1, with TRBD2 matching 12 bases. This CDR3 is built from 21 residues. Germline CDR1 reads KGHSH; CDR2 reads LQKENI. J was trimmed by 4 bases and V by 3 bases; bases with no gene match: 19. CDR3 sequence: CASSPIMRGRLAGEWYNEQFF. CDR3 nucleotide sequence: TGTGCCAGCTCACCCATAATGCGAGGGAGACTAGCGGGGGAATGGTACAATGAGCAGTTCTTC.

The CDR3 nucleotides are TGTGCCAGCAGAAGGACAGGTCCTGGAAACACCATATATTTT. It codes for CASRRTGPGNTIYF. The chain uses TRBV6-5 and TRBJ1-3; 7 nucleotides align to TRBD1. The V and J ends lost 6 bases and 2 bases, in that order; junction bases with no gene match: 4. Per the germline V gene, CDR1 is MNHEY and CDR2 is SVGAGI. The CDR3 is 14 residues long.

The chain employs TRBV11-2 and TRBJ2-7; a possible D gene is TRBD2 (6 bases). This CDR3 spans 13 amino acids. V was clipped by 5 bases and J by 3 bases, with 11 bases between them. Looked up from germline, CDR1 is SGHAT and CDR2 is FQNNGV. The CDR3 bases are TGTGCCAGCAGCGGGATGGGGGGCTACGAGCAGTACTTC. Residues: CASSGMGGYEQYF.

The chain employs TRBV11-2 and TRBJ2-7; the match to TRBD1 covers 8 bases. Germline CDR1 is SGHAT and CDR2 is FQNNGV. Germline trimming cut 5 bases from V and 0 bases from J; bases unmatched to any gene: 9. This CDR3 region has 16 residues. The CDR3 is CASSETRTGLSYEQYF. In DNA form, the CDR3 reads TGTGCCAGCAGCGAAACTAGGACAGGGCTCTCCTACGAGCAGTACTTC.

The V call is TRBV2, the J call TRBJ1-1, with D unclear. V lost 0 bases, J lost 2 bases, and 7 bases lay in between. Germline assignment: CDR1 SNHLY and CDR2 FYNNEI. This CDR3 has 14 amino acids. The CDR3 spells CASSEAQANTEAFF. The CDR3 DNA reads as TGTGCCAGCAGTGAAGCGCAAGCCAACACTGAAGCTTTCTTT.

The J gene is TRBJ2-7, the V gene TRBV7-2; the match to TRBD1 covers 7 bases. The V and J ends lost 5 bases and 0 bases, in that order; junction bases with no gene match: 4. CDR3 length: 14 residues. The germline gives CDR1 SGHTA, CDR2 FQGNSA. The CDR3 DNA reads as TGTGCCAGCAGCCCGGACAGGAGCTCCTACGAGCAGTACTTC. It specifies CASSPDRSSYEQYF.

This clone appeared a single time. V gene TRBV11-2 combines with J gene TRBJ1-2; 7 nucleotides match TRBD1. Germline V CDR1 and CDR2: SGHAT, FQNNGV. The ends lost 0 bases at V and 4 bases at J; junction bases unmatched: 5. The CDR3 sequence is 15 residues long. CDR3 protein: CASSLERGPVYGYTF. DNA for the CDR3: TGTGCCAGCAGCTTAGAAAGGGGGCCGGTCTATGGCTACACCTTC. Looking up the rest from reference TRBV11-2 and TRBJ1-2 gives the full variable domain: EAGVAQSPRYKIIEKRQSVAFWCNPISGHATLYWYQQILGQGPKLLIQFQNNGVVDDSQLPKDRFSAERLKGVDSTLKIQPAKLEDSAVYLCASSLERGPVYGYTFGSGTRLTVV.

V is TRBV24-1 and J is TRBJ2-3, with D perhaps TRBD2 (6 bases). CDR3 length equals 16 residues. From germline, CDR1 is KGHDR and CDR2 SFDVKD. V shed 3 bases and J shed 6 bases, with 18 bases lying between them. For the CDR3, the DNA is TGTGCCACCAGTGATGGTCAGGAGGGACGAGGGGATACGCAGTATTTT. The encoded protein is CATSDGQEGRGDTQYF.

CDR3 sequence: CASSHLTADRIPSYEQYF. The CDR3 DNA follows: TGTGCCAGCAGCCATCTAACCGCGGACAGGATCCCCTCCTACGAGCAGTACTTC. This sequence joins TRBV11-2 and TRBJ2-7; 7 bases are a match to TRBD1. V trimming: 5 bases; J trimming: 0 bases; junction bases outside the gene matches: 16. This CDR3 has 18 amino acids. Germline CDR1 SGHAT, CDR2 FQNNGV.

J is TRBJ2-1 and V is TRBV29-1, with D possibly TRBD1 on 6 matching bases. Between the trimmed V and J ends, which lost 3 bases and 7 bases, there was a span of 10 bases. The CDR3 contains 12 residues. Germline V lookup: CDR1 SQVTM, CDR2 ANQGSEA. CDR3 sequence: CSVEYRVNEQFF. CDR3 nucleotide sequence: TGCAGCGTTGAGTACAGGGTAAATGAGCAGTTCTTC.

CDR3 nucleotides: TGTGCCTGGAGCCGGGGGACAGGTTCGTACGAGCAGTACTTC. Protein: CAWSRGTGSYEQYF. The V and J genes are TRBV30 and TRBJ2-7, with TRBD1 matching 8 bases. There are 14 residues in the CDR3. With 3 bases clipped from V and 4 bases from J, the junction kept 8 bases outside the gene matches. From germline, CDR1 is GTSNPN and CDR2 SVGIG (reference sequence). The variable domain in full, with the rest retrieved from reference TRBV30 and TRBJ2-7, is SQTIHQWPATLVQPVGSPLSLECTVEGTSNPNLYWYRQAAGRGLQLLFYSVGIGQISSEVPQNLSASRPQDRQFILSSKKLLLSDSGFYLCAWSRGTGSYEQYFGPGTRLTVT.

J is TRBJ1-2 and V is TRBV27, with 9 bases identical to TRBD1. Germline assignment: CDR1 MNHEY and CDR2 SMNVEV (reference sequence). V was clipped by 5 bases and J by 5 bases; unmatched bases: 6. This CDR3 contains 14 residues. The CDR3 nucleotides are TGTGCCAGCAGTCTACAGGGGGCAGGTTATGGCTACACCTTC. It specifies CASSLQGAGYGYTF.